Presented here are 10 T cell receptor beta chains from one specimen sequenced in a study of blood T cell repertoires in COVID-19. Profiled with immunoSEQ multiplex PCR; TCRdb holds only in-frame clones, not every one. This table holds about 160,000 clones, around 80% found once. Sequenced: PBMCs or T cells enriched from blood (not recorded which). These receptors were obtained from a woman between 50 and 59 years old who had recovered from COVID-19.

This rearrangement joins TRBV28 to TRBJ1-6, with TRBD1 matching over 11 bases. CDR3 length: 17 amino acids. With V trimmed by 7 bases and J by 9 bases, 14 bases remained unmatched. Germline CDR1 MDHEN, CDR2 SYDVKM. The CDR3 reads CASTIGGTGGVSSPLHF. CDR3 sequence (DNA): TGTGCCAGCACCATAGGGGGGACAGGGGGTGTCAGTTCACCCCTCCACTTT.

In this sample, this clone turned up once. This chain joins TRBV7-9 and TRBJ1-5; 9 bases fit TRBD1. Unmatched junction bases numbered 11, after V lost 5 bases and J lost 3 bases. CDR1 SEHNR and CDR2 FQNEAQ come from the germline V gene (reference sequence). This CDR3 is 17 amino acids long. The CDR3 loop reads CASSLGTGRPSNQPQHF. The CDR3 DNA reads TGTGCCAGCAGCCTCGGGACAGGGCGACCCTCCAATCAGCCCCAGCATTTT.

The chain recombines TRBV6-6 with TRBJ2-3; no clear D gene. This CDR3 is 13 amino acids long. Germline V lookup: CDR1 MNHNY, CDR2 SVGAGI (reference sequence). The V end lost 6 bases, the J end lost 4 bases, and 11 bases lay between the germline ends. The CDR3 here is CASRFREADTQYF. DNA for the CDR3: TGTGCCAGCAGATTCCGTGAGGCAGATACGCAGTATTTT.

The chain's CDR3 is CASSPPGLAGDTQYF. The CDR3 coding sequence is TGTGCCAGCAGCCCCCCGGGACTAGCGGGAGATACGCAGTATTTT. V is TRBV7-2 and J is TRBJ2-3, with 12 bases fitting TRBD2. The CDR3 consists of 15 residues. In germline, CDR1 is SGHTA, CDR2 FQGNSA. The ends lost 5 bases at V and 5 bases at J; junction bases unmatched: 5.

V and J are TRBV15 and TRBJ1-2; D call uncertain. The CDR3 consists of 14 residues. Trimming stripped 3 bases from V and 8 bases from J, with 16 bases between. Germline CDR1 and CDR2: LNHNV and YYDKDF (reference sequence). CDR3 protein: CATSSPQLGSGYTF. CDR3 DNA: TGTGCCACCAGCAGCCCCCAACTCGGTAGCGGCTACACCTTC.

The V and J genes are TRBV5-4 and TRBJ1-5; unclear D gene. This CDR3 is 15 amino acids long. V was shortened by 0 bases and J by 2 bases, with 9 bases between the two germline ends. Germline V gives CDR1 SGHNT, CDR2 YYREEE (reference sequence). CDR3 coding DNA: TGTGCCAGCAGCTTGGGAGGGTCCGGCAATCAGCCCCAGCATTTT. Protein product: CASSLGGSGNQPQHF.

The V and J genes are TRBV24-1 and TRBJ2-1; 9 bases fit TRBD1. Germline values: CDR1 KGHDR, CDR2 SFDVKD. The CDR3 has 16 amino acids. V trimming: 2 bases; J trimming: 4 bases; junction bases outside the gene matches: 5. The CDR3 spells CATSDSGQGSYNEQFF. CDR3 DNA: TGTGCCACCAGTGATTCGGGACAGGGTAGTTACAATGAGCAGTTCTTC.

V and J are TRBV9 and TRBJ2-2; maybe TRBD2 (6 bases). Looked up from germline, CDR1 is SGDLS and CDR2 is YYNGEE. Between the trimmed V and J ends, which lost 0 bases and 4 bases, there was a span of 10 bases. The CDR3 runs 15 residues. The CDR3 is CASSVGQRATGELFF. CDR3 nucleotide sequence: TGTGCCAGCAGCGTAGGACAGCGGGCCACCGGGGAGCTGTTTTTT. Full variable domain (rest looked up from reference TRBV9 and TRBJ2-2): DSGVTQTPKHLITATGQRVTLRCSPRSGDLSVYWYQQSLDQGLQFLIQYYNGEERAKGNILERFSAQQFPDLHSELNLSSLELGDSALYFCASSVGQRATGELFFGEGSRLTVL.

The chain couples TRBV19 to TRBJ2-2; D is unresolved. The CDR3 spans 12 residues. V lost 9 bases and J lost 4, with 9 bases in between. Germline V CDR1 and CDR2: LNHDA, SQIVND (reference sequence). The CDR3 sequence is CASRFGTGELFF. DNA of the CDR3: TGTGCCAGCAGGTTCGGCACCGGGGAGCTGTTTTTT. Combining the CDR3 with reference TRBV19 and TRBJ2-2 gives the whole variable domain DGGITQSPKYLFRKEGQNVTLSCEQNLNHDAMYWYRQDPGQGLRLIYYSQIVNDFQKGDIAEGYSVSREKKESFPLTVTSAQKNPTAFYLCASRFGTGELFFGEGSRLTVL.

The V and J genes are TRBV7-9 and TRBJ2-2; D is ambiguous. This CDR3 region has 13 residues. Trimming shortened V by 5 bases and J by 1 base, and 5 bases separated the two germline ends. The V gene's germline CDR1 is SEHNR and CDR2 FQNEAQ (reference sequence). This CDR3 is CASSPRNTGELFF. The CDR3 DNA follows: TGTGCCAGCAGCCCTAGGAACACCGGGGAGCTGTTTTTT.